This T cell receptor beta chain originates from a study of blood T cell dynamics during melanoma immunotherapy. Turning to the study itself: Metastatic melanoma patients received first-line pembrolizumab or nivolumab plus ipilimumab.

Time point noted: pre-treatment baseline. Germline CDR1 reads SGHRS; CDR2 reads YFSETQ. The CDR3 has 14 amino acids. Trimming took 2 bases from V and 5 from J, leaving 11 bases between them. Sequencing was performed with immunoSEQ multiplex PCR; in TCRdb, only in-frame clones are kept and a portion is missing. The sample contains 16,000 or so clones, roughly 84% of which appear only once. This clonotype was sampled from a human donor with melanoma. The chain has TRBV5-1 and TRBJ2-1, with D unclear. This material consisted of blood, taken from a patient treated with checkpoint blockade. The CDR3 loop reads CASSFIGPDNEQFF. CDR3 DNA sequence: TGCGCCAGCAGCTTCATCGGCCCCGACAATGAGCAGTTCTTC.